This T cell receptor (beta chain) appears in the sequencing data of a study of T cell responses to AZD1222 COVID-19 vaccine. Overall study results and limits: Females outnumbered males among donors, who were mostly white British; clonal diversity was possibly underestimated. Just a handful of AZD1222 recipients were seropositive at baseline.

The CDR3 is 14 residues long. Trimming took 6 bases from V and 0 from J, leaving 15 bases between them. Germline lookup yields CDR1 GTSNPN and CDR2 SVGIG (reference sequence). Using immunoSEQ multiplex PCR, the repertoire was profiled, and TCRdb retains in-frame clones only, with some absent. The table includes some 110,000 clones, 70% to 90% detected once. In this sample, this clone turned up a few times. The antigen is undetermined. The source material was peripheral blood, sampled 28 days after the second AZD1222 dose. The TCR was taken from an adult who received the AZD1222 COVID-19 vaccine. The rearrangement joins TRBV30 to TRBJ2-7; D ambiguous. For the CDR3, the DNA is TGTGCCTGTAGCTCTAGACCTAGCTCCTACGAGCAGTACTTC. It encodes CACSSRPSSYEQYF.